These 21 T cell receptor beta chains were sequenced from one sample in a study of T-cell memory formation after mild COVID-19. TCRdb reprocessed the 5' RACE reads via MiXCR and lists one record per CDR3 protein. Among some 130,000 distinct CDR3 sequences listed, roughly 24% were seen once. The sequenced material came from PBMCs or a T cell subset sorted from them (not recorded which). These receptors were taken from an adult woman who had mild COVID-19 (a few samples of this study predate the infection). Cell type and time point are not known.

This clonotype was recorded a few times. The chain has TRBV14 and TRBJ2-1; 10 nucleotides agree with TRBD2. The CDR3 is 16 amino acids. CDR1 is SGHDN and CDR2 is FVKESK in the germline V gene. With 2 bases clipped from V and 4 bases from J, the junction kept 5 bases outside the gene matches. The CDR3 sequence: CASSQTVAGGYNEQFF. The CDR3 DNA reads TGTGCCAGCAGCCAAACTGTAGCGGGAGGTTACAATGAGCAGTTCTTC.

This clonotype appeared a few times. The CDR3 nucleotides read TGTGCCAGTAGTATTTGGGGACAGGGCAATCAGCCCCAGCATTTT. This codes for CASSIWGQGNQPQHF. This sequence joins TRBV19 and TRBJ1-5; 8 bases agree with TRBD1. The CDR3 spans 15 residues. The V and J ends lost 3 bases and 2 bases, in that order; junction bases with no gene match: 3. Per the germline V gene, CDR1 is LNHDA and CDR2 is SQIVND (reference sequence).

This sequence joins TRBV29-1 and TRBJ1-2; 12 positions agree with TRBD1. Germline V gene sequence: CDR1 SQVTM, CDR2 ANQGSEA. The CDR3 has 12 amino acids. J lost 8 bases, V lost 5 bases, and 3 bases had no gene match. The CDR3: CSVTGTGGGYTF. CDR3 sequence (DNA): TGCAGCGTTACCGGGACAGGGGGCGGCTACACCTTC.

The sample holds many counts of this clonotype. The chain couples TRBV6-1 to TRBJ2-1; TRBD1 matches at 8 bases. The J segment lost 2 bases and the V segment lost 6 bases, leaving 3 bases of the junction unmatched. Germline V CDR1 and CDR2: MNHNS, SASEGT. The CDR3 is 14 amino acids. CDR3 sequence: CASSTGGAYNEQFF. The CDR3 DNA follows: TGTGCCAGCAGCACAGGGGGTGCCTACAATGAGCAGTTCTTC.

The rearrangement joins TRBV7-2 to TRBJ2-1; D is perhaps TRBD1 (5 bases). The CDR3 has 15 residues. From germline, CDR1 is SGHTA and CDR2 FQGNSA. V shed 5 bases and J shed 5 bases, with 16 bases lying between them. The CDR3 DNA follows: TGTGCCAGCAGCACAACAGGTATACTTGACAATGAGCAGTTCTTC. It is translated as CASSTTGILDNEQFF.

This clonotype was detected ten times or more. The rearrangement joins TRBV19 to TRBJ1-5; 7 bases match TRBD1. V was pared by 0 bases and J by 2 bases, with 10 bases of the junction left unmatched. The CDR3 consists of 18 residues. The V gene's germline CDR1 is LNHDA and CDR2 SQIVND (reference sequence). The CDR3 loop is CASSIDDRARLGNQPQHF. In nucleotides, the CDR3 is TGTGCCAGTAGTATAGACGACAGGGCCCGGTTGGGCAATCAGCCCCAGCATTTT.

This clonotype was counted between two and nine times. The chain carries TRBV3-1 and TRBJ2-7; D possibly corresponds to TRBD1 (5 bases). This CDR3 is built from 14 residues. V lost 4 bases and J lost 1, with 11 bases in between. In germline, CDR1 is LGHDT, CDR2 YNNKEL (reference sequence). CDR3 loop: CASSPSAGSYEQYF. The CDR3 nucleotides read TGTGCCAGCAGCCCGAGCGCAGGGTCCTACGAGCAGTACTTC.

This clonotype was observed at least ten times. The rearrangement joins TRBV11-1 to TRBJ2-5; a possible D gene is TRBD2 (5 bases). V was cut by 3 bases and J by 2 bases, with 7 bases left in between. This CDR3 spans 13 amino acids. The germline CDR1 and CDR2 sequences are SGHAT and FQDESV (reference sequence). CDR3 coding DNA: TGTGCCAGCAGCTTCCGGGGTCAAGAGACCCAGTACTTC. Translating gives CASSFRGQETQYF. The complete variable domain, with remaining parts taken from reference TRBV11-1 and TRBJ2-5, reads EAEVAQSPRYKITEKSQAVAFWCDPISGHATLYWYRQILGQGPELLVQFQDESVVDDSQLPKDRFSAERLKGVDSTLKIQPAELGDSAMYLCASSFRGQETQYFGPGTRLLVL.

This clonotype was counted only a few times. This chain uses TRBV12-3 or TRBV12-4 with TRBJ1-2; 7 positions agree with TRBD1. The junction had 11 bases not matched to a gene; V was cut back by 7 bases and J by 6 bases. CDR3 size: 14 residues. The CDR3 DNA follows: TGTGCCAGCAACCAATTCACAGGGGTGGATGGCTACACCTTC. Amino acids: CASNQFTGVDGYTF.

The chain employs TRBV7-6 and TRBJ2-5; D gene unclear. This CDR3 has 15 amino acids. From germline, CDR1 is SGHVS and CDR2 FNYEAQ. V lost 1 base to trimming and J lost 3 bases, with 12 bases between them. The CDR3 DNA is TGTGCCAGCAGCTTAGTCCGTTATCGGGAAGAGACCCAGTACTTC. Amino acids: CASSLVRYREETQYF.

This clonotype has just a few counts. The genes are TRBV7-9 and TRBJ2-7; TRBD2 is a possible D gene (5 bases). CDR3 length: 15 residues. Between the trimmed V and J ends, which lost 0 bases and 4 bases, there was a span of 13 bases. Germline CDR1 reads SEHNR; CDR2 reads FQNEAQ (reference sequence). The CDR3 reads CASSLAGETFYEQYF. The CDR3 DNA sequence: TGTGCCAGCAGCTTAGCGGGAGAAACTTTTTACGAGCAGTACTTC.

The J gene is TRBJ2-1, the V gene TRBV12-3 or TRBV12-4, with D perhaps assigned TRBD1 or TRBD2 (5 bases each). The V end lost 5 bases, the J end lost 7 bases, and 15 bases lay between the germline ends. The CDR3 is 14 amino acids. The DNA of the CDR3 is TGTGCCAGCAGTATGGACGGGGCCAGGAATGAGCAGTTCTTC. This codes for CASSMDGARNEQFF.

A few counts support this clonotype. This chain joins TRBV7-9 and TRBJ1-2; D unresolved. The CDR3 has 13 amino acids. The germline V gene has CDR1 SEHNR and CDR2 FQNEAQ (reference sequence). Trimming pared 1 base from V and 6 bases from J, leaving 9 bases between. CDR3 sequence: CASSLVSSDGYTF. CDR3 nucleotides: TGTGCCAGCAGCTTAGTTAGCTCGGATGGCTACACCTTC.

This clonotype was recorded a few times. This chain uses TRBV6-6 with TRBJ2-2; D not resolved. With 2 bases removed from V and 6 bases from J, the gap between germline ends came to 4 bases. Germline CDR1 reads MNHNY; CDR2 reads SVGAGI (reference sequence). The CDR3 runs 12 residues. The CDR3 nucleotides are TGTGCCAGCAGTTACCCGGCCGGGGAGCTGTTTTTT. Protein: CASSYPAGELFF.

The sample holds a few counts of this clonotype. The rearrangement uses TRBV5-1 and TRBJ2-7; 7 nucleotides match TRBD1. Germline V CDR1 and CDR2: SGHRS, YFSETQ. V was clipped by 0 bases and J by 3 bases; unmatched bases: 18. The CDR3 loop spans 19 amino acids. This chain's CDR3 is CASSLEGGLPFGSHYEQYF. The CDR3 region has the DNA TGCGCCAGCAGCTTGGAAGGGGGCCTCCCGTTTGGGAGCCACTACGAGCAGTACTTC.

V is TRBV11-2 and J is TRBJ2-3; D may correspond to TRBD1 or TRBD2 (5 bases each). The CDR3 is made up of 14 amino acids. With 3 bases removed from V and 1 base from J, the gap between germline ends came to 8 bases. CDR1 and CDR2 from the germline V gene are SGHAT and FQNNGV. CDR3 coding DNA: TGTGCCAGCAGCTTGTTGGGGGGCACAGATACGCAGTATTTT. Amino acid sequence: CASSLLGGTDTQYF.

This sequence joins TRBV9 and TRBJ2-2; D perhaps matches TRBD1 (5 bases). V shed 0 bases and J shed 1 base, with 19 bases lying between them. The CDR3 has 19 amino acids. In germline, CDR1 is SGDLS, CDR2 YYNGEE. CDR3 sequence reads: CASSVVSTGTDKNTGELFF. The CDR3 DNA reads TGTGCCAGCAGCGTAGTTAGTACAGGAACCGATAAGAACACCGGGGAGCTGTTTTTT.

A few counts support this clonotype. The V gene is TRBV27, the J gene TRBJ1-6, with 9 bases matching TRBD1. The CDR3 covers 15 residues. V gave up 3 bases and J gave up 7 bases; unmatched junction bases: 4. Germline assignment: CDR1 MNHEY and CDR2 SMNVEV (reference sequence). In DNA form, the CDR3 reads TGTGCCAGCAGTTTGTCCGGGACAGGGAATTCACCCCTCCACTTT. Its translation: CASSLSGTGNSPLHF.

In its sample, this clonotype was seen a few times. The chain employs TRBV7-6 and TRBJ2-7, with 8 bases lining up with TRBD1. CDR3 length: 14 residues. Germline CDR1 reads SGHVS; CDR2 reads FNYEAQ. V was pared by 5 bases and J by 2 bases, with 5 bases of the junction left unmatched. CDR3 bases: TGTGCCAGCAGCCTCGAGACAGGGGCCTACGAGCAGTACTTC. Translated: CASSLETGAYEQYF.

The chain employs TRBV5-6 and TRBJ2-7; D not resolved. From germline, CDR1 is SGHDT and CDR2 YYEEEE. The CDR3 is 13 residues long. The V and J ends lost 5 bases and 4 bases respectively, with 13 bases between them. In nucleotides, the CDR3 is TGTGCCAGCAGAGATGGTTTGGAGTACGAGCAGTACTTC. As protein: CASRDGLEYEQYF.

Only a few counts were recorded for this clonotype. The DNA for the CDR3 is TGCGCCAGCAGCCAAGATTGGGAGGGACAGGGGGCCCTCCGGCTGTCTTACGAGCAGTACTTC. It encodes CASSQDWEGQGALRLSYEQYF. The chain joins TRBV4-1 to TRBJ2-7; 12 bases are shared with TRBD1. Trimming took 0 bases from V and 4 from J; bases not matched to a gene: 19. The CDR3 runs to 21 residues. Germline CDR1 MGHRA, CDR2 YSYEKL.